This is a list of T cell receptor beta chains from one sample in a study of neurological immune-mediated disorders. Via MiXCR, TCRdb re-called the 5' RACE reads, giving one row per CDR3 protein. The data show 40,000 to 45,000 distinct CDR3 sequences, 6% to 7% seen once. Sequenced input: CD4+ T cells from blood. These receptors originate from a woman aged 35 to 49 in good health. CDR3s include the opening cysteine and the closing phenylalanine or tryptophan. Each record gives: clone size, CDR3 length, V gene, J gene, CDR3 protein. Some rows have no size entry. The others give once, few or many, or a class for an expanded clone.

clone size: many
CDR3 length: 20
V gene: TRBV21-1
J gene: TRBJ2-4
CDR3 protein: CASSKGRDSQGTIAKNIQYF

clone size: many
CDR3 length: 15
V gene: TRBV5-6
J gene: TRBJ1-5
CDR3 protein: CASSLGWGSNQPQHF

clone size: many
CDR3 length: 18
V gene: TRBV5-6
J gene: TRBJ1-2
CDR3 protein: CASSFGVRGRPSDYGYTF

clone size: many
CDR3 length: 16
V gene: TRBV7-3
J gene: TRBJ2-3
CDR3 protein: CASSPGAGGYTDTQYF

clone size: .
CDR3 length: 13
V gene: TRBV28
J gene: TRBJ1-1
CDR3 protein: CASSPPRQTEAFF

clone size: many
CDR3 length: 13
V gene: TRBV20-1
J gene: TRBJ2-3
CDR3 protein: CSARDPDTDTQYF

clone size: many
CDR3 length: 13
V gene: TRBV5-4
J gene: TRBJ1-2
CDR3 protein: CASSLWGRRGYTF

clone size: many
CDR3 length: 18
V gene: TRBV3-1
J gene: TRBJ2-2
CDR3 protein: CASSQVYLAGKNTGELFF

clone size: many
CDR3 length: 19
V gene: TRBV4-1
J gene: TRBJ2-2
CDR3 protein: CASSDHPAVGGPNTGELFF

clone size: many
CDR3 length: 14
V gene: TRBV20-1
J gene: TRBJ2-4
CDR3 protein: CSASVAGGINIQYF

clone size: many
CDR3 length: 13
V gene: TRBV3-1
J gene: TRBJ2-4
CDR3 protein: CASSQGHINIQYF

clone size: many
CDR3 length: 15
V gene: TRBV10-3
J gene: TRBJ2-1
CDR3 protein: CAISVPAGLYNEQFF

clone size: many
CDR3 length: 14
V gene: TRBV7-2
J gene: TRBJ1-1
CDR3 protein: CASSLVGQGLEAFF

clone size: many
CDR3 length: 14
V gene: TRBV27
J gene: TRBJ2-2
CDR3 protein: CASSLPGYTGELFF

clone size: many
CDR3 length: 15
V gene: TRBV7-2
J gene: TRBJ2-7
CDR3 protein: CASSSPSGYSYEQYF

clone size: many
CDR3 length: 14
V gene: TRBV29-1
J gene: TRBJ2-1
CDR3 protein: CSGSTSGRANEQFF

clone size: many
CDR3 length: 15
V gene: TRBV28
J gene: TRBJ2-2
CDR3 protein: CASSSPPASTGELFF

clone size: many
CDR3 length: 14
V gene: TRBV25-1
J gene: TRBJ1-6
CDR3 protein: CASSEYPLNSPLHF

clone size: many
CDR3 length: 17
V gene: TRBV7-2
J gene: TRBJ1-5
CDR3 protein: CASSLSRGADSNQPQHF

clone size: many
CDR3 length: 15
V gene: TRBV4-3
J gene: TRBJ1-5
CDR3 protein: CASSQDLTIGQPQHF